The subject of this entry is one TCR beta chain. This CDR3 contains 17 residues. The junction had 12 bases not matched to a gene; V was cut back by 4 bases and J by 4 bases. Looked up from germline, CDR1 is SGDLS and CDR2 is YYNGEE. The data are from a study of cytomegalovirus exposure and HLA in healthy donors. The PCR used 60 Vbeta and 13 Jbeta primers. Repertoires were generated with immunoSEQ multiplex PCR, while TCRdb's copy carries only in-frame clones and drops some. The sample table includes fewer than 50,000 clones. The sequenced sample consisted of PBMCs. The chain links TRBV9 to TRBJ2-7, with TRBD2 identical over 12 bases. The source of this sequence is a male donor in good health and CMV-seronegative. The CDR3 DNA reads TGTGCCAGCAGCCCCACTGCTAGTCTAGCGGGAGGGTACGAGCAGTACTTC. Encoded protein: CASSPTASLAGGYEQYF.